This section outlines one T cell receptor beta chain sequence together with its context. Its antigen is not known. The entry originates in a study of tumor-infiltrating lymphocytes in localized non-small cell lung cancer. Profiled with immunoSEQ multiplex PCR; TCRdb holds only in-frame clones, not every one. The sample lists roughly 16,000 clones, about 75% occurring once. The V gene's germline CDR1 is SGHVS and CDR2 FQNEAQ. This CDR3 comprises 14 residues. Trimming cost V 1 base and J 6 bases, with 10 bases left between them. Overall study results and limits: No T-cell fraction difference was seen between IM1 and IM2 tumors. Tumor T-cell fraction was not associated with recurrence-free survival. Only some patients had TCR sequencing, depending on available tissue.

The chain combines TRBV7-8 with TRBJ2-4; D gene ambiguous. The source of this sequence is a human donor with non-small cell lung cancer. The sample comprised lung tumor tissue. CDR3 bases: TGTGCCAGCAGCTTAGAGACCGGCAGAAACATTCAGTACTTC. This gives the protein CASSLETGRNIQYF.